The 14 T cell receptor beta chains below all came from one sample that was sequenced in a study of OX40 agonist ivuxolimab in advanced cancers. Sequencing was performed with immunoSEQ multiplex PCR; in TCRdb, only in-frame clones are kept and a portion is missing. Here the sample spans tens of thousands of clones, nearly 80% being singletons. The sample was CD4+ or CD8+ T cells sorted from blood, taken in a trial of the OX40 agonist ivuxolimab. All receptors derive from an adult with an advanced solid tumor such as melanoma, head and neck, liver or kidney cancer.

CDR3 nucleotide sequence: TGTGCCAGCAGCTTGGGTGGGAGGGCGAGCAATCAGCCCCAGCATTTT. It translates to CASSLGGRASNQPQHF. V is TRBV13 and J is TRBJ1-5; no firm D call. V shed 3 bases and J shed 1 base, with 13 bases lying between them. Germline V gene data show CDR1 as PRHDT and CDR2 as FYEKMQ (reference sequence). The CDR3 is 16 amino acids.

The V call is TRBV25-1, the J call TRBJ2-3; a weak D match, TRBD1 (6 bases). V was pared by 3 bases and J by 2 bases, with 15 bases between. The germline CDR1 and CDR2 sequences are MGHDK and SYGVNS. The CDR3 runs to 16 residues. The CDR3 reads CASSDQWTAPTDTQYF. CDR3 coding DNA: TGTGCCAGCAGTGACCAGTGGACAGCGCCCACAGATACGCAGTATTTT.

This chain links TRBV19 with TRBJ1-2; 9 bases are shared with TRBD1. Germline CDR1 LNHDA, CDR2 SQIVND (reference sequence). The CDR3 length is 13 residues. J gave up 7 bases and V 5 bases, and 5 bases lay outside the gene matches. The CDR3 region has the DNA TGTGCCAGTAGTGCCTGGGGACAGGGTGGCTACACCTTC. It is translated as CASSAWGQGGYTF.

J is TRBJ2-3 and V is TRBV29-1, with a possible D match to TRBD1 (5 bases). Germline CDR1 and CDR2: SQVTM and ANQGSEA. Trimming removed 3 bases at V and 4 bases at J, with 20 bases between. CDR3 length equals 16 residues. This CDR3 is CSVEGIPPQGSDTQYF. The CDR3 DNA is TGCAGCGTTGAGGGTATACCCCCCCAGGGTTCAGATACGCAGTATTTT.

The chain has TRBV6-5 and TRBJ2-2, with D possibly matching TRBD2 (6 bases). Germline values: CDR1 MNHEY, CDR2 SVGAGI. V lost 6 bases to trimming and J lost 2 bases, with 13 bases between them. The CDR3 sequence is 15 residues long. The CDR3 reads CASSLLADNTGELFF. The CDR3 DNA follows: TGTGCCAGCAGCCTTTTAGCGGACAACACCGGGGAGCTGTTTTTT.

J is TRBJ1-3 and V is TRBV5-1; the match to TRBD1 covers 7 bases. CDR1 is SGHRS and CDR2 is YFSETQ in the germline V gene. The CDR3 contains 16 residues. V dropped 0 bases and J dropped 0; count of bases not matched to a gene: 3. The CDR3 loop reads CASSLEGADSGNTIYF. The CDR3 nucleotides read TGCGCCAGCAGCTTGGAGGGGGCGGACTCTGGAAACACCATATATTTT.

This clone was detected a few times. The rearrangement links TRBV6-5 to TRBJ2-1; D unclear. V shed 6 bases and J shed 6 bases, with 15 bases lying between them. The germline V gene encodes CDR1 MNHEY and CDR2 SVGAGI. The CDR3 is 14 residues long. The CDR3 nucleotides are TGTGCCAGCAGCACTGCTCGTAAGAGCAATGAGCAGTTCTTC. This encodes CASSTARKSNEQFF.

V and J are TRBV11-2 and TRBJ2-5, with TRBD1 identical over 7 bases. The CDR3 loop spans 14 amino acids. The trim removed 3 bases at V and 3 bases at J, leaving 4 bases unmatched. Germline V lookup: CDR1 SGHAT, CDR2 FQNNGV. The CDR3: CASSFSTGKETQYF. CDR3 DNA: TGTGCCAGCAGCTTCTCGACAGGGAAAGAGACCCAGTACTTC.

The chain has TRBV7-2 and TRBJ2-7; the match to TRBD1 covers 7 bases. The germline V gene has CDR1 SGHTA and CDR2 FQGNSA. The CDR3 sequence is 16 residues long. V was clipped by 0 bases and J by 0 bases; unmatched bases: 5. DNA of the CDR3: TGTGCCAGCAGCTTAGCGCCGGCAGGGGGCTCCTACGAGCAGTACTTC. Amino acids: CASSLAPAGGSYEQYF.

Only a few counts were recorded for this clone. The chain links TRBV5-8 to TRBJ2-2; D might be TRBD1 (5 bases). Germline lookup yields CDR1 SGHTS and CDR2 YDEGEE. This CDR3 comprises 13 residues. Trimming cost V 7 bases and J 4 bases, with 11 bases left between them. The CDR3 nucleotides read TGTGCCAGCCTGTTTAGGGGCACCGGGGAGCTGTTTTTT. Translating it yields CASLFRGTGELFF.

The chain uses TRBV7-3 and TRBJ1-1; D remains ambiguous. Trimming pared 4 bases from V and 1 base from J, leaving 10 bases between. This CDR3 contains 14 residues. Looked up from germline, CDR1 is SGHTA and CDR2 is FQGTGA. In nucleotides, the CDR3 is TGTGCCAGCAGCTCGAATGGGAGGAACACTGAAGCTTTCTTT. Translating it yields CASSSNGRNTEAFF.

The rearrangement links TRBV2 to TRBJ2-2, with D possibly matching TRBD1 (6 bases). Trimming removed 6 bases at V and 2 bases at J, with 10 bases between. CDR1 is SNHLY, CDR2 FYNNEI, per germline. The CDR3 consists of 14 residues. The CDR3 here is CASRGDINTGELFF. In DNA, the CDR3 is TGTGCCAGCAGAGGGGACATAAACACCGGGGAGCTGTTTTTT.

Concerning this clone itself: The junction departs from germline at one end; a sequencing error may be responsible. The genes are TRBV5-1 and TRBJ2-3, with TRBD2 matching over 7 bases. Germline V gives CDR1 SGHRS, CDR2 YFSETQ. The CDR3 consists of 14 residues. The CDR3, as DNA: TGTGCCAGCAGCTTGCTAGCGGGCACAGATACGCAGTATTTT. It encodes CASSLLAGTDTQYF.

Here the CDR3 DNA reads TGTGCCAGTAGTATTGGGGGTTCTGGCACTGAAGCTTTCTTT. It codes for CASSIGGSGTEAFF. The genes are TRBV19 and TRBJ1-1, with D possibly TRBD1 on 5 matching bases. Trimming left V 3 bases short and J 4 bases short, with 12 bases between. The CDR3 is 14 residues long. CDR1 is LNHDA, CDR2 SQIVND, per germline (reference sequence).